A selection of T cell receptor beta chains follows, all from one sample in a study of blood T cell repertoires in COVID-19. Sequencing was performed with immunoSEQ multiplex PCR; in TCRdb, only in-frame clones are kept and a portion is missing. The data hold 150,000 to 200,000 clones, with 88% observed a single time. Sequenced sample: peripheral blood. The receptors originated from a human donor in a cohort sampled during active COVID-19. The CDR3 runs from the conserved cysteine through the conserved F or W. Each record gives: J gene, clone size, V gene, D gene, CDR3 protein, CDR3 DNA. A D gene is named only where the DNA matches it firmly. Some rows mark clone size as missing; the rest say once, few, many or name a class of expanded clone.

j_call: TRBJ1-2; clone_size: .; v_call: TRBV9; d_call: .; cdr3_aa: CASSDSRAGKHYGYTF; cdr3_nt: TGTGCCAGCAGTGACAGTAGGGCAGGGAAGCACTATGGCTACACCTTC
j_call: TRBJ2-7; clone_size: once; v_call: TRBV27; d_call: .; cdr3_aa: CHTQAGVVPPLCSYEQYF; cdr3_nt: TGTCACACTCAAGCCGGGGTCGTGCCCCCTTTGTGCTCCTACGAGCAGTACTTC
j_call: TRBJ1-2; clone_size: .; v_call: TRBV7-2; d_call: TRBD1; cdr3_aa: CASSDTGANYGYTF; cdr3_nt: TGTGCCAGCAGCGACACAGGGGCTAACTATGGCTACACCTTC
j_call: TRBJ2-1; clone_size: .; v_call: TRBV5-4; d_call: .; cdr3_aa: CASSPPLAVGYNEQFF; cdr3_nt: TGTGCCAGCAGCCCGCCGCTAGCTGTGGGATACAATGAGCAGTTCTTC
j_call: TRBJ2-3; clone_size: .; v_call: TRBV2; d_call: .; cdr3_aa: CASSDGRGPSTDTQYF; cdr3_nt: TGTGCCAGCAGTGACGGGCGGGGCCCTAGCACAGATACGCAGTATTTT
j_call: TRBJ2-1; clone_size: .; v_call: TRBV7-9; d_call: TRBD2; cdr3_aa: CASSFDGLAADNEQFF; cdr3_nt: TGTGCCAGCAGCTTCGATGGACTAGCGGCTGACAATGAGCAGTTCTTC
j_call: TRBJ2-3; clone_size: few; v_call: TRBV29-1; d_call: TRBD2; cdr3_aa: CSVPPGGGTDTQYF; cdr3_nt: TGCAGCGTCCCCCCCGGGGGGGGCACAGATACGCAGTATTTT
j_call: TRBJ1-4; clone_size: .; v_call: TRBV2; d_call: .; cdr3_aa: CASSELAINEKLFF; cdr3_nt: TGTGCCAGCAGTGAACTGGCAATTAATGAAAAACTGTTTTTT
j_call: TRBJ1-5; clone_size: once; v_call: TRBV6-2/TRBV6-3; d_call: .; cdr3_aa: CASSFDRTEISSNQPQHF; cdr3_nt: TGTGCCAGCAGTTTCGACAGGACCGAGATCTCTAGCAATCAGCCCCAGCATTTT
j_call: TRBJ2-1; clone_size: once; v_call: TRBV2; d_call: .; cdr3_aa: CASSEARGYNEQFF; cdr3_nt: TGTGCCAGCAGTGAAGCCCGAGGTTACAATGAGCAGTTCTTC
j_call: TRBJ2-7; clone_size: .; v_call: TRBV27; d_call: TRBD2; cdr3_aa: CASSLLAGGSYEQYF; cdr3_nt: TGTGCCAGCAGTCTTCTAGCGGGGGGCTCCTACGAGCAGTACTTC
j_call: TRBJ2-7; clone_size: many; v_call: TRBV20-1; d_call: TRBD2; cdr3_aa: CSASILAGGRGKDYEQYF; cdr3_nt: TGCAGTGCTAGTATCCTAGCGGGAGGTCGGGGGAAAGACTACGAGCAGTACTTC
j_call: TRBJ1-2; clone_size: once; v_call: TRBV6-5; d_call: TRBD1; cdr3_aa: CASSYSDRGNGYTF; cdr3_nt: TGTGCCAGCAGTTACTCGGACAGGGGAAATGGCTACACCTTC
j_call: TRBJ2-4; clone_size: once; v_call: TRBV11-2; d_call: .; cdr3_aa: CASSPRASNENIQYF; cdr3_nt: TGTGCCAGCAGCCCGCGGGCTTCAAACGAAAACATTCAGTACTTC
j_call: TRBJ2-2; clone_size: few; v_call: TRBV2; d_call: .; cdr3_aa: CASSAGLIAGELFF; cdr3_nt: TGTGCCAGCAGTGCCGGTCTTATAGCCGGGGAGCTGTTTTTT
j_call: TRBJ2-7; clone_size: .; v_call: TRBV9; d_call: .; cdr3_aa: CASSIGQLSYEQYF; cdr3_nt: TGTGCCAGCAGCATTGGACAGTTATCCTACGAGCAGTACTTC
j_call: TRBJ2-5; clone_size: .; v_call: TRBV6-2/TRBV6-3; d_call: TRBD2; cdr3_aa: CASSYPSGSRQETQYF; cdr3_nt: TGTGCCAGCAGTTACCCTAGCGGGAGTCGACAAGAGACCCAGTACTTC
j_call: TRBJ2-2; clone_size: .; v_call: TRBV9; d_call: .; cdr3_aa: CASNKGAGNTGELFF; cdr3_nt: TGTGCCAGCAATAAGGGGGCGGGAAACACCGGGGAGCTGTTTTTT
j_call: TRBJ2-3; clone_size: .; v_call: TRBV9; d_call: TRBD1; cdr3_aa: CASSEVRGGWGTDTQYF; cdr3_nt: TGTGCCAGCAGCGAAGTGAGAGGGGGCTGGGGCACAGATACGCAGTATTTT
j_call: TRBJ1-6; clone_size: .; v_call: TRBV5-1; d_call: TRBD1; cdr3_aa: CASTPTGGVNSPLHF; cdr3_nt: TGCGCCAGCACCCCCACAGGGGGCGTGAATTCACCCCTCCACTTT
j_call: TRBJ1-2; clone_size: once; v_call: TRBV10-3; d_call: .; cdr3_aa: CAISEEQYGYTF; cdr3_nt: TGTGCCATCAGTGAAGAACAATATGGCTACACCTTC
j_call: TRBJ1-6; clone_size: .; v_call: TRBV30; d_call: TRBD1; cdr3_aa: CAWTKDRGRWSPLHF; cdr3_nt: TGTGCCTGGACTAAGGACAGGGGGAGATGGTCACCCCTCCACTTT
j_call: TRBJ2-1; clone_size: once; v_call: TRBV27; d_call: TRBD2; cdr3_aa: CASSLNGGLTSYNEQFF; cdr3_nt: TGTGCCAGCAGTTTAAATGGGGGACTAACCTCCTACAATGAGCAGTTCTTC
j_call: TRBJ2-7; clone_size: .; v_call: TRBV4-1; d_call: .; cdr3_aa: CASSQGVQTTYEQYF; cdr3_nt: TGCGCCAGCAGCCAAGGAGTACAGACTACTTACGAGCAGTACTTC
j_call: TRBJ1-5; clone_size: .; v_call: TRBV6-5; d_call: TRBD1; cdr3_aa: CASSLQGKVNQPQHF; cdr3_nt: TGTGCCAGCAGCCTACAGGGGAAGGTCAATCAGCCCCAGCATTTT
j_call: TRBJ1-4; clone_size: .; v_call: TRBV9; d_call: .; cdr3_aa: CASSAKVQDRREKLFF; cdr3_nt: TGTGCCAGCAGCGCGAAGGTCCAGGATAGGAGGGAAAAACTGTTTTTT
j_call: TRBJ1-3; clone_size: .; v_call: TRBV9; d_call: .; cdr3_aa: CASSPVPGGNTIYF; cdr3_nt: TGTGCCAGCAGCCCGGTTCCAGGGGGAAACACCATATATTTT
j_call: TRBJ1-1; clone_size: .; v_call: TRBV13; d_call: .; cdr3_aa: CASSPAPTDTQFEAFF; cdr3_nt: TGTGCCAGCAGCCCAGCCCCCACGGACACCCAATTTGAAGCTTTCTTT
j_call: TRBJ1-5; clone_size: .; v_call: TRBV4-2; d_call: .; cdr3_aa: CASSQDILKGQPQHF; cdr3_nt: TGTGCCAGCAGCCAAGATATTCTAAAGGGGCAGCCCCAGCATTTT
j_call: TRBJ1-5; clone_size: once; v_call: TRBV27; d_call: TRBD1; cdr3_aa: CASRNQGVGQPQHF; cdr3_nt: TGTGCCAGCAGAAATCAGGGGGTAGGTCAGCCCCAGCATTTT
j_call: TRBJ2-1; clone_size: .; v_call: TRBV5-1; d_call: .; cdr3_aa: CASSLAGGSSYNEQFF; cdr3_nt: TGCGCCAGCAGCTTAGCAGGAGGAAGCTCCTACAATGAGCAGTTCTTC
j_call: TRBJ2-6; clone_size: .; v_call: TRBV25-1; d_call: .; cdr3_aa: CASSEQGQPPGANVLTF; cdr3_nt: TGTGCCAGCAGTGAACAGGGGCAACCCCCTGGGGCCAACGTCCTGACTTTC
j_call: TRBJ1-1; clone_size: .; v_call: TRBV2; d_call: TRBD1; cdr3_aa: CASRPTPGQGARAEAFF; cdr3_nt: TGTGCCAGCAGGCCTACTCCGGGACAGGGAGCTAGGGCTGAAGCTTTCTTT
j_call: TRBJ2-1; clone_size: .; v_call: TRBV7-2; d_call: .; cdr3_aa: CASSLSVGSLGNEQFF; cdr3_nt: TGTGCCAGCAGCTTATCTGTCGGGAGTCTGGGCAATGAGCAGTTCTTC
j_call: TRBJ2-3; clone_size: .; v_call: TRBV27; d_call: .; cdr3_aa: CASSSPSGANTQYF; cdr3_nt: TGTGCCAGCAGTTCCCCTTCAGGGGCCAATACGCAGTATTTT
j_call: TRBJ1-6; clone_size: .; v_call: TRBV28; d_call: .; cdr3_aa: CASSFTAQGISPLHF; cdr3_nt: TGTGCCAGCAGTTTTACGGCACAGGGTATCTCACCCCTCCACTTT
j_call: TRBJ1-5; clone_size: .; v_call: TRBV27; d_call: .; cdr3_aa: CASRPGQNSDQPQHF; cdr3_nt: TGTGCCAGCAGGCCGGGACAAAACAGTGATCAGCCCCAGCATTTT
j_call: TRBJ1-1; clone_size: .; v_call: TRBV9; d_call: .; cdr3_aa: CASSATQARPTEAFF; cdr3_nt: TGTGCCAGCAGCGCCACCCAGGCCCGGCCCACTGAAGCTTTCTTT
j_call: TRBJ1-2; clone_size: .; v_call: TRBV7-8; d_call: .; cdr3_aa: CASSLEVQGGGYTF; cdr3_nt: TGTGCCAGCAGCTTAGAAGTCCAGGGAGGTGGCTACACCTTC
j_call: TRBJ2-6; clone_size: .; v_call: TRBV7-2; d_call: .; cdr3_aa: CASSLEYNFYSGANVLTF; cdr3_nt: TGTGCCAGCAGCTTAGAATACAATTTTTACTCTGGGGCCAACGTCCTGACTTTC
j_call: TRBJ2-1; clone_size: once; v_call: TRBV5-6; d_call: .; cdr3_aa: CASSLGAGLPYNEQFF; cdr3_nt: TGTGCCAGCAGCTTGGGGGCGGGGCTACCCTACAATGAGCAGTTCTTC
j_call: TRBJ2-7; clone_size: .; v_call: TRBV3-1/TRBV3-2; d_call: .; cdr3_aa: CASSQAGRSSYEQYF; cdr3_nt: TGTGCCAGCAGCCAAGCAGGCCGTAGCTCCTACGAGCAGTACTTC
j_call: TRBJ2-2; clone_size: once; v_call: TRBV2; d_call: TRBD1; cdr3_aa: CASTLSGGFATGELFF; cdr3_nt: TGTGCCAGCACCCTTTCAGGGGGTTTTGCCACCGGGGAGCTGTTTTTT
j_call: TRBJ2-7; clone_size: .; v_call: TRBV2; d_call: TRBD1; cdr3_aa: CASRNRGTSYEQYF; cdr3_nt: TGTGCCAGCCGTAACAGGGGAACCTCCTACGAGCAGTACTTC
j_call: TRBJ2-3; clone_size: .; v_call: TRBV9; d_call: TRBD2; cdr3_aa: CASSVASGASTDTQYF; cdr3_nt: TGTGCCAGCAGCGTAGCTAGCGGGGCTAGCACAGATACGCAGTATTTT
j_call: TRBJ1-5; clone_size: .; v_call: TRBV11-2; d_call: .; cdr3_aa: CASSLDLGDQPQHF; cdr3_nt: TGTGCCAGCAGCTTAGATTTAGGGGATCAGCCCCAGCATTTT
j_call: TRBJ2-2; clone_size: .; v_call: TRBV4-3; d_call: TRBD2; cdr3_aa: CASSQDRLAGGLANTGELFF; cdr3_nt: TGCGCCAGCAGCCAAGATCGACTAGCGGGAGGACTCGCGAACACCGGGGAGCTGTTTTTT
j_call: TRBJ1-1; clone_size: .; v_call: TRBV18; d_call: .; cdr3_aa: CASSPSVNTEAFF; cdr3_nt: TGTGCCAGCTCACCATCAGTGAACACTGAAGCTTTCTTT
j_call: TRBJ2-7; clone_size: .; v_call: TRBV3-1/TRBV3-2; d_call: .; cdr3_aa: CASSQDWRGDREQYF; cdr3_nt: TGTGCCAGCAGCCAAGATTGGCGCGGGGATAGGGAGCAGTACTTC
j_call: TRBJ1-5; clone_size: .; v_call: TRBV6-2/TRBV6-3; d_call: .; cdr3_aa: CASSYTGKQPQHF; cdr3_nt: TGTGCCAGCAGTTACACAGGGAAACAGCCCCAGCATTTT
j_call: TRBJ2-7; clone_size: .; v_call: TRBV4-2; d_call: TRBD2; cdr3_aa: CASSQDPGTSDYEQYF; cdr3_nt: TGTGCCAGCAGCCAAGATCCCGGGACTAGCGACTACGAGCAGTACTTC
j_call: TRBJ2-6; clone_size: .; v_call: TRBV6-5; d_call: .; cdr3_aa: CASIRGFTGANVLTF; cdr3_nt: TGTGCCAGCATCCGGGGTTTTACTGGGGCCAACGTCCTGACTTTC
j_call: TRBJ1-5; clone_size: few; v_call: TRBV2; d_call: .; cdr3_aa: CASSESGSGNQPQHF; cdr3_nt: TGTGCCAGCAGTGAATCGGGGTCGGGCAATCAGCCCCAGCATTTT